These 11 T cell receptor beta chains share one sample of origin, sequenced in a study of T cells after yellow fever vaccination. TCRdb reanalysed the 5' RACE reads using MiXCR and keeps one entry per CDR3 protein. This sample has roughly 180,000 distinct CDR3 sequences, with 5.5% to 8% found just once. The source material was CD4+ T cells sorted from PBMCs, sampled on the day of the first yellow fever vaccination. These receptors were obtained from a man aged 18 to 29 who received the YFV17D yellow fever vaccine.

Ten or more counts support this clonotype. The V call is TRBV7-9, the J call TRBJ2-5; maybe TRBD1 (5 bases). The CDR3 extends over 15 amino acids. V lost 1 base and J 1 base, leaving 10 bases between the germline ends. The germline CDR1 and CDR2 sequences are SEHNR and FQNEAQ (reference sequence). DNA of the CDR3: TGTGCCAGCAGCTTAGGTCAGGGATTCCAAGAGACCCAGTACTTC. This sequence encodes CASSLGQGFQETQYF.

This clonotype was seen at least ten times. This sequence joins TRBV4-3 and TRBJ1-4, with no clear D. CDR1 and CDR2 (germline): LGHNA, YSLEER. The CDR3 covers 12 residues. V dropped 0 bases and J dropped 10 bases, with 6 bases sitting between them. The CDR3 protein is CASSQDHAKLFF. CDR3 nucleotides: TGCGCCAGCAGCCAAGACCACGCAAAACTGTTTTTT.

This rearrangement joins TRBV15 to TRBJ1-3; perhaps TRBD1 as D (5 bases). The CDR3 contains 18 residues. V was trimmed by 0 bases and J by 0 bases, leaving 15 bases between them. The germline V gene has CDR1 LNHNV and CDR2 YYDKDF (reference sequence). CDR3 in DNA: TGTGCCACCAGCAGAGATAATACCCAGGGAACCTCTGGAAACACCATATATTTT. It translates to CATSRDNTQGTSGNTIYF.

In its sample, this clonotype was seen a few times. The V gene is TRBV12-3 or TRBV12-4, the J gene TRBJ1-2; no firm D call. Trimming left V 5 bases short and J 5 bases short, with 15 bases between. This CDR3 region has 14 residues. The CDR3 here is CASSSDGTSYGYTF. The CDR3 bases are TGTGCCAGCAGTAGTGACGGAACCAGTTATGGCTACACCTTC.

For this clonotype: A much larger clone sits a single nucleotide away, making a read error possible. The chain joins TRBV9 to TRBJ1-1; D remains ambiguous. The V end was cut by 0 bases, the J end by 7 bases, with 16 bases between. The CDR3 runs to 15 residues. Germline CDR1 is SGDLS and CDR2 is YYNGEE. In nucleotides, the CDR3 is TGTGCCAGCAGCGTAGCCGGGTACCCCGGGGTTGAAGCTTTCTTT. It specifies CASSVAGYPGVEAFF.

This clonotype was recorded many times. The chain combines TRBV6-5 with TRBJ1-5, with 7 positions matching TRBD1. There are 13 residues in the CDR3. The germline gives CDR1 MNHEY, CDR2 SVGAGI. V shed 7 bases and J 4 bases; nucleotides not matched to a gene: 4. The CDR3 DNA reads as TGTGCCAGCAAGACAGGGAGGAATCAGCCCCAGCATTTT. This translates into CASKTGRNQPQHF.

The CDR3 bases are TGTGCCAGCAGCTCCTCCGGCACCTACAATGAGCAGTTCTTC. Residues: CASSSSGTYNEQFF. V and J are TRBV7-2 and TRBJ2-1; D is unclear. Germline CDR1 reads SGHTA; CDR2 reads FQGNSA. The ends were cut back, 4 bases at V and 2 bases at J, with 9 bases in the middle. This CDR3 is 14 amino acids long.

This clonotype was counted ten times or more. This rearrangement joins TRBV19 to TRBJ1-1; TRBD1 aligns across 10 bases. Germline V lookup: CDR1 LNHDA, CDR2 SQIVND (reference sequence). The CDR3 loop spans 18 amino acids. The junction had 12 bases not matched to a gene; V was cut back by 5 bases and J by 0 bases. This CDR3 reads CASSSRAGTGELNTEAFF. Written as DNA, the CDR3 is TGTGCCAGTAGTTCCCGGGCGGGGACAGGGGAGTTGAACACTGAAGCTTTCTTT.

This clonotype appeared a few times. The chain recombines TRBV6-1 with TRBJ1-2; D might be TRBD1 (5 bases). This CDR3 is built from 13 residues. Trimming stripped 4 bases from V and 2 bases from J, with 8 bases between. Germline loops: CDR1 MNHNS, CDR2 SASEGT. CDR3 DNA sequence: TGTGCCAGCAGTGCGGGACCAAACTATGGCTACACCTTC. Amino acid sequence: CASSAGPNYGYTF.

The chain couples TRBV10-3 to TRBJ1-2; no clear D gene. Trimming took off 5 bases at V and 8 bases at J, with 18 bases between the two ends. CDR3 length equals 14 residues. CDR1 ENHRY and CDR2 SYGVKD come from the germline V gene. CDR3 nucleotides: TGTGCCATCAGTCAGACGGTCCATGAAAGGGGCTACACCTTC. Amino acid sequence: CAISQTVHERGYTF.

This chain connects TRBV7-9 to TRBJ1-1, with 11 positions matching TRBD1. The CDR3 length is 16 residues. V gave up 5 bases and J gave up 5 bases; unmatched junction bases: 10. Germline V gives CDR1 SEHNR, CDR2 FQNEAQ (reference sequence). DNA for the CDR3: TGTGCCAGCAGCACTTTTACCGGGACAGGGGGGACTGAAGCTTTCTTT. This sequence encodes CASSTFTGTGGTEAFF.